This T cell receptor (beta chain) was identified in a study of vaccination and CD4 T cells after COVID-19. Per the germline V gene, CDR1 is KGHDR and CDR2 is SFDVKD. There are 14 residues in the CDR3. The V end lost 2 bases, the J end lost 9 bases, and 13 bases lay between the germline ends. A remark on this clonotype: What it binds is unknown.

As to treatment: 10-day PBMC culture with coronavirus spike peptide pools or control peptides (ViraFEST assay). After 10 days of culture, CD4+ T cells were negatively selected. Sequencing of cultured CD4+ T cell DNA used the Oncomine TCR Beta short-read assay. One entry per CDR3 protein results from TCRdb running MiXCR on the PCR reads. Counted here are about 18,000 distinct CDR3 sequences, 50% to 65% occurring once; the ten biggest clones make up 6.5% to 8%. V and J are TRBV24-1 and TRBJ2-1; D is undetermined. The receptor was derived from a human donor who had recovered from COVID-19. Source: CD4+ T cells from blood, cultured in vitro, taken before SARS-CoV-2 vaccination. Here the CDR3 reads CATSDSWTSTEQFF. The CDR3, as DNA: TGTGCCACCAGTGATTCCTGGACCTCCACTGAGCAGTTCTTC.